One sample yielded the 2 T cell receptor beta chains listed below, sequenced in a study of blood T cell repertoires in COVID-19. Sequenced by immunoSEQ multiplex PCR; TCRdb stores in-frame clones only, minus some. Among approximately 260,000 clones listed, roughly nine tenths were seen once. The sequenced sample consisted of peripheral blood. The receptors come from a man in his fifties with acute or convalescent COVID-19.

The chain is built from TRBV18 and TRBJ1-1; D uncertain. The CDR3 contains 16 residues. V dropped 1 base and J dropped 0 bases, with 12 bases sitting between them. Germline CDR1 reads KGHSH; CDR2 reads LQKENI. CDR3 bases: TGTGCCAGCTCACCACAGAGACACCTGATGAACACTGAAGCTTTCTTT. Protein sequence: CASSPQRHLMNTEAFF.

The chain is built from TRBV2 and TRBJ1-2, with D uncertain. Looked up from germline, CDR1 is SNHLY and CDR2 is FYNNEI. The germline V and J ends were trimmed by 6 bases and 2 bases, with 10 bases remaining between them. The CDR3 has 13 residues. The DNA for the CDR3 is TGTGCCAGCAGGGAGGACGGGAACTATGGCTACACCTTC. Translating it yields CASREDGNYGYTF.